Here is one T cell receptor (beta chain) with its context. These data originate in a study of cytomegalovirus exposure and HLA in healthy donors. Primers included in the PCR were 60 Vbeta and 13 Jbeta primers. This table comes from immunoSEQ multiplex PCR, and its TCRdb copy is limited to in-frame clones, with some not included. The repertoire holds about 61,000 clones, with 80% to 90% as singletons. Germline CDR1 LNHDA, CDR2 SQIVND (reference sequence). The CDR3 runs 13 residues. The trim removed 6 bases at V and 7 bases at J, leaving 8 bases unmatched. The chain employs TRBV19 and TRBJ2-7, with 8 bases matching TRBD1. Sequenced material: PBMCs. This clonotype was obtained from a man younger than 45 in good health and CMV-seropositive. CDR3 DNA sequence: TGTGCCAGTAGCTGGGACAGGTCGGGTGAGCAGTACTTC. Translation: CASSWDRSGEQYF.